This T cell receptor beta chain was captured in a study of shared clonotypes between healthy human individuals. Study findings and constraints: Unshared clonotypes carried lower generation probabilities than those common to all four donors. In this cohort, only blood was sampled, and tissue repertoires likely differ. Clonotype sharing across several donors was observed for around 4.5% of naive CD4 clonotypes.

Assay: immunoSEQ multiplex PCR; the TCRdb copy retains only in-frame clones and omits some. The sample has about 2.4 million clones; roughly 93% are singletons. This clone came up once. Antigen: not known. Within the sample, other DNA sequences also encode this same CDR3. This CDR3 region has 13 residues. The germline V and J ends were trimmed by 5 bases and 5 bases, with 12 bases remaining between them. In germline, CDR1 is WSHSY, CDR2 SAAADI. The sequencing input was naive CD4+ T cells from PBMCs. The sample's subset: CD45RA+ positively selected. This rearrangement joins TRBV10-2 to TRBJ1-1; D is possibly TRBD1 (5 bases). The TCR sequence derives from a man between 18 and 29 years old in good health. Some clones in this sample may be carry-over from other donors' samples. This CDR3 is CASSLTGGTEAFF. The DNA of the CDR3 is TGCGCCAGCAGTCTGACGGGGGGAACTGAAGCTTTCTTT.